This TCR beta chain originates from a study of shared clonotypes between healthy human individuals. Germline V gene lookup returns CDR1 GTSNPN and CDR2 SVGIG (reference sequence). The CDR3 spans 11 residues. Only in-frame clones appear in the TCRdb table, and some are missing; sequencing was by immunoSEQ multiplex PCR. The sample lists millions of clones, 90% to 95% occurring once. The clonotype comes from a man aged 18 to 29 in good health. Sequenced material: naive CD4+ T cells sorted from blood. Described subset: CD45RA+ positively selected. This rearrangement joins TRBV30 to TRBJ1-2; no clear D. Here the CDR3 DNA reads TGTTGTGGCAGTCTCTTGGGGGGCTACACCTTC. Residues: CCGSLLGGYTF.